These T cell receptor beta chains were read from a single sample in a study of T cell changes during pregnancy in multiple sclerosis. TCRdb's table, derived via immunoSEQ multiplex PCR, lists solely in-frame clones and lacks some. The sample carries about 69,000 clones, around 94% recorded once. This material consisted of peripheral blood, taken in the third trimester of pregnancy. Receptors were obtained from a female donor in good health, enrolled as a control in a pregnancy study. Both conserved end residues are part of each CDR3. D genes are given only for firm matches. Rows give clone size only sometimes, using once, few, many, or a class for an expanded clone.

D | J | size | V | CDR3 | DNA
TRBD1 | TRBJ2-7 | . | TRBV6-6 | CASRDRAGQYF | TGTGCCAGCAGAGACAGGGCGGGGCAGTACTTC
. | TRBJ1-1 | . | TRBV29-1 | CSVSRASTEAFF | TGCAGCGTATCCAGGGCCTCCACTGAAGCTTTCTTT
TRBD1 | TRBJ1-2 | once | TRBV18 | CASSPRDRADGYTF | TGTGCCAGCTCACCCCGGGACAGGGCGGACGGCTACACCTTC
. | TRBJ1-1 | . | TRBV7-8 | CASSLVQKNTEAFF | TGTGCCAGCAGCTTAGTACAGAAGAACACTGAAGCTTTCTTT
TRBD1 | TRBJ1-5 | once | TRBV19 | CASRKWDRGNQPQHF | TGTGCCAGTAGAAAGTGGGACAGGGGTAATCAGCCCCAGCATTTT
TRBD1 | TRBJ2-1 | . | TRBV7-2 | CASSSPGPGQGAPEQFF | TGTGCCAGCAGCTCACCCGGGCCGGGACAGGGGGCCCCTGAGCAGTTCTTC
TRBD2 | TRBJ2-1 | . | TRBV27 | CASKPSGGNSYNEQFF | TGTGCCAGCAAACCTAGCGGGGGGAACTCCTACAATGAGCAGTTCTTC
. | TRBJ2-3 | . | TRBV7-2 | CASSYNQADTQYF | TGTGCCAGCAGTTATAATCAGGCAGATACGCAGTATTTT
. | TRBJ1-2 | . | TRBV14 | CASSRTSSSGGYTF | TGTGCCAGCAGCCGAACCTCAAGCTCGGGTGGCTACACCTTC
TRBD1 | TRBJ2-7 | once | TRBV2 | CASSALGQGYEQYF | TGTGCCAGCAGTGCCCTAGGACAGGGGTACGAGCAGTACTTC
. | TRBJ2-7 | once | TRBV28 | CATTYSAEQYF | TGTGCCACAACCTATAGCGCCGAGCAGTACTTC
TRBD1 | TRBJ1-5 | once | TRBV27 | CASSLRTGGNQPQHF | TGTGCCAGCAGTTTAAGGACAGGGGGGAATCAGCCCCAGCATTTT
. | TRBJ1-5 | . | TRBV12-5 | CASGSNTGSYVSNQPQHF | TGTGCTAGTGGTTCCAATACGGGGTCCTACGTTAGCAATCAGCCCCAGCATTTT
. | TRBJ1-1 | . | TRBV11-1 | CASSLGQMNTEAFF | TGTGCCAGCAGCTTAGGACAGATGAACACTGAAGCTTTCTTT
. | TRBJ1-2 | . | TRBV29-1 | CSSQGGVGGDGYTF | TGCAGCTCTCAAGGGGGGGTTGGAGGGGATGGCTACACCTTC
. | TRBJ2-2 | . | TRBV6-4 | CASSAGDSGELFF | TGTGCCAGCAGTGCAGGGGATAGCGGGGAGCTGTTTTTT
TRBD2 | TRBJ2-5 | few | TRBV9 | CASSVAGGLGETQYF | TGTGCCAGCAGCGTAGCGGGGGGGCTCGGAGAGACCCAGTACTTC
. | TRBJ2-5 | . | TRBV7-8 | CASSLGVLRGETQYF | TGTGCCAGCAGCTTAGGGGTATTAAGGGGGGAGACCCAGTACTTC
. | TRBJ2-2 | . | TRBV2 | CASSQGGAGTGELFF | TGTGCCAGCAGTCAGGGGGGAGCGGGCACCGGGGAGCTGTTTTTT
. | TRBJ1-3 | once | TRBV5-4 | CASSLAEGAGNTIYF | TGTGCCAGCAGCTTGGCCGAGGGAGCTGGAAACACCATATATTTT
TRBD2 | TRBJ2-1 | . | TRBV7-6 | CASSYQTSGDIYNEQFF | TGTGCCAGCAGCTATCAGACTAGCGGGGACATCTACAATGAGCAGTTCTTC
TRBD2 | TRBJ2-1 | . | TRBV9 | CASSPRASGAHNEQFF | TGTGCCAGCAGCCCGAGGGCTAGCGGGGCTCACAATGAGCAGTTCTTC
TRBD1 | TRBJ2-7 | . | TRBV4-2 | CASSHAAGQGAYEQYF | TGTGCCAGCAGCCATGCCGCTGGACAGGGGGCCTACGAGCAGTACTTC
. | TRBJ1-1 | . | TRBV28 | CASSFSGEVAEAFF | TGTGCCAGCAGTTTTAGTGGGGAGGTGGCTGAAGCTTTCTTT
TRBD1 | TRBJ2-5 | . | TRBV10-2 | CASSLTGGGQETQYF | TGCGCCAGCAGCCTGACAGGGGGAGGCCAAGAGACCCAGTACTTC
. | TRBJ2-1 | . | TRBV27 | CASSFDGRGYNEQFF | TGTGCCAGCAGTTTTGACGGGAGAGGCTACAATGAGCAGTTCTTC
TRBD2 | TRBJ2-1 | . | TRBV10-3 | CAISGSGGAAYNEQFF | TGTGCCATCAGCGGTAGCGGGGGGGCAGCTTACAATGAGCAGTTCTTC
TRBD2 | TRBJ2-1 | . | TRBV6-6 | CASGLANNEQFF | TGTGCCAGCGGACTAGCGAACAATGAGCAGTTCTTC
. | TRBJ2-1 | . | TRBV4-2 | CASSQHPRAWQGYNEQFF | TGTGCCAGCAGCCAACATCCTAGAGCGTGGCAGGGCTACAATGAGCAGTTCTTC
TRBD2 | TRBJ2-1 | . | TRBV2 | CASTLLAGGPHEQFF | TGTGCCAGTACCTTACTAGCGGGGGGGCCCCATGAGCAGTTCTTC
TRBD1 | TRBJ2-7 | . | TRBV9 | CASREGQGRESYEQYF | TGTGCCAGCAGGGAGGGACAGGGGAGGGAGTCCTACGAGCAGTACTTC
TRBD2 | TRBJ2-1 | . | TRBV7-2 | CASSFGPGGEQFF | TGTGCCAGCAGCTTTGGTCCGGGGGGTGAGCAGTTCTTC
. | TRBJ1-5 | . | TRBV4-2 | CASWHSEGGQPQHF | TGTGCCAGCTGGCATTCGGAAGGAGGTCAGCCCCAGCATTTT
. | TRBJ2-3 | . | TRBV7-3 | CASSRSPVEDTQYF | TGTGCCAGCAGCAGAAGCCCCGTCGAGGATACGCAGTATTTT
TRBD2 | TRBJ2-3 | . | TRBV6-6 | CASSYERGRDTQYF | TGTGCCAGCAGTTACGAGCGGGGGCGAGATACGCAGTATTTT
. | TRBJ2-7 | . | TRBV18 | CASSPLAYEQYF | TGTGCCAGCTCACCACTAGCCTACGAGCAGTACTTC
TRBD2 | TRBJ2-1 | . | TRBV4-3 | CASSQEVLAGDYAYNEQFF | TGCGCCAGCAGCCAAGAGGTTCTAGCGGGAGACTACGCGTACAATGAGCAGTTCTTC
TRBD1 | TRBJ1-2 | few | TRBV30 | CAWSVTGESDGYTF | TGTGCCTGGAGTGTAACAGGGGAGAGCGATGGCTACACCTTC
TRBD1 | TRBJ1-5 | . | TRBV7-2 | CASSTGTVNQPQHF | TGTGCCAGCAGCACTGGGACAGTCAATCAGCCCCAGCATTTT
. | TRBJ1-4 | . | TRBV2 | CASSVRTGWEKLFF | TGTGCCAGCAGTGTCCGAACAGGGTGGGAAAAACTGTTTTTT
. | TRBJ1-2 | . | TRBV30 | CAWSVPSGEYYGYTF | TGTGCCTGGAGTGTACCATCAGGGGAGTACTATGGCTACACCTTC
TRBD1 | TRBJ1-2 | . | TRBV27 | CASRDRGQDGYTF | TGTGCCAGCAGAGACAGGGGGCAAGATGGCTACACCTTC
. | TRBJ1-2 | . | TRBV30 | CARGGNAFGYTF | TGTGCCCGCGGGGGGAACGCCTTTGGCTACACCTTC
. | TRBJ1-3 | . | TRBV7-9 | CASSPHGNTIYF | TGTGCCAGCAGCCCCCATGGAAACACCATATATTTT
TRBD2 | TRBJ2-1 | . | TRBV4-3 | CASSRYRTSASYNEQFF | TGCGCCAGCAGTCGTTATCGGACTAGCGCCTCCTACAATGAGCAGTTCTTC
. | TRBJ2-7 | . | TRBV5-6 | CASSRRQFSYEQYF | TGTGCCAGCAGCCGTCGACAGTTTTCCTACGAGCAGTACTTC
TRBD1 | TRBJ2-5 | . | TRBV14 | CASSLWTGSGETQYF | TGTGCCAGCAGCCTCTGGACAGGGTCCGGGGAGACCCAGTACTTC
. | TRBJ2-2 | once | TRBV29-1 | CSVTPLGGWGTGELFF | TGCAGCGTTACACCACTTGGGGGCTGGGGTACCGGGGAGCTGTTTTTT
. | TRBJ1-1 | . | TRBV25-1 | CASSPTHTEAFF | TGTGCCAGCAGTCCGACTCACACTGAAGCTTTCTTT
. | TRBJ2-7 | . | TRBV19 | CASSIEDTGVAGARSYEQYF | TGTGCCAGTAGTATAGAGGATACGGGGGTTGCGGGGGCAAGGTCCTACGAGCAGTACTTC
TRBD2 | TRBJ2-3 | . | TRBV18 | CASSRMTSGATDTQYF | TGTGCCAGCTCACGCATGACTAGCGGGGCCACAGATACGCAGTATTTT
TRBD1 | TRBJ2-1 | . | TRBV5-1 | CASSLEGGKTYNEQFF | TGCGCCAGCAGCTTGGAAGGGGGCAAGACCTACAATGAGCAGTTCTTC
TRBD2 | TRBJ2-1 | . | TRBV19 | CASRDNSGRSYNEQFF | TGTGCCAGTAGAGATAATAGCGGGAGGTCCTACAATGAGCAGTTCTTC
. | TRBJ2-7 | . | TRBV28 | CASSPTGSLDEQYF | TGTGCCAGCAGTCCTACAGGGTCCCTGGACGAGCAGTACTTC
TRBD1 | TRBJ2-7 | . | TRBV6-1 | CASSKGGGTGVEQYF | TGTGCCAGCAGTAAGGGGGGCGGGACAGGGGTCGAGCAGTACTTC
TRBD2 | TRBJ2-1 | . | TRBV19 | CASSISLAGGNEQFF | TGTGCCAGTAGTATAAGCCTAGCGGGGGGAAATGAGCAGTTCTTC
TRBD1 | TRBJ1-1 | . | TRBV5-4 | CASSFTGGSEAFF | TGTGCCAGCAGCTTTACAGGGGGCAGTGAAGCTTTCTTT
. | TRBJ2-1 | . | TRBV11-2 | CASSGTGGSSYNEQFF | TGTGCCAGCAGCGGAACGGGTGGAAGCTCCTACAATGAGCAGTTCTTC
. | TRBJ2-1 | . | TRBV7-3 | CASSLTGDSYNEQFF | TGTGCCAGCAGCTTAACCGGGGACTCCTACAATGAGCAGTTCTTC
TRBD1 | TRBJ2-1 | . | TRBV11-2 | CASSFEGQVWVEQFF | TGTGCCAGCAGTTTCGAAGGACAGGTTTGGGTTGAGCAGTTCTTC